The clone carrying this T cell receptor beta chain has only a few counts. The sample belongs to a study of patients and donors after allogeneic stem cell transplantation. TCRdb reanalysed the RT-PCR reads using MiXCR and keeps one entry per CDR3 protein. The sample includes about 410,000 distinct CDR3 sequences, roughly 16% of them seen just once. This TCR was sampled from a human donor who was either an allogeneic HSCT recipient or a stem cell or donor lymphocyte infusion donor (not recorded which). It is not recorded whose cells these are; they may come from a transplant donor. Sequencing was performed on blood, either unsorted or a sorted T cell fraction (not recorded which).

As DNA, the CDR3 is TGCAGTGCTGACAGGATTAACAGCGAGCAGTACTTC. Its protein product is CSADRINSEQYF. The chain has TRBV20-1 and TRBJ2-7; possibly TRBD1 for D (6 bases). CDR1 and CDR2 from the germline V gene are DFQATT and SNEGSKA (reference sequence). The CDR3 has 12 amino acids. Trimming shortened V by 5 bases and J by 6 bases, and 14 bases separated the two germline ends.